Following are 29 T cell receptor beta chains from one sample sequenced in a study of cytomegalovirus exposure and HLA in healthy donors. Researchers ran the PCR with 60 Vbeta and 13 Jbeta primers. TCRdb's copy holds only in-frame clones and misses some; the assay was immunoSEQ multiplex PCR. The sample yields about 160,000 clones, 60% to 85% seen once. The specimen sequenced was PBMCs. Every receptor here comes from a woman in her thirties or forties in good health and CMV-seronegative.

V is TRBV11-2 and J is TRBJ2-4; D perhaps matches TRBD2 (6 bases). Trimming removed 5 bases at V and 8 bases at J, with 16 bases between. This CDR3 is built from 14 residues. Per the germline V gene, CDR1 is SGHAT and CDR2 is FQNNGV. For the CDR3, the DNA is TGTGCCAGCAGCCCCCCGGACACGGGAGACATTCAGTACTTC. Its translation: CASSPPDTGDIQYF. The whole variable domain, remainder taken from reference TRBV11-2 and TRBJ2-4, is EAGVAQSPRYKIIEKRQSVAFWCNPISGHATLYWYQQILGQGPKLLIQFQNNGVVDDSQLPKDRFSAERLKGVDSTLKIQPAKLEDSAVYLCASSPPDTGDIQYFGAGTRLSVL.

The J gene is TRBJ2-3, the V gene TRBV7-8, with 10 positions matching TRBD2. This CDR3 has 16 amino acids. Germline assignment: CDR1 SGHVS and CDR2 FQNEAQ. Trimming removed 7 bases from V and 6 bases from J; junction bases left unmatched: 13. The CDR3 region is CASTPGTSASGDTQYF. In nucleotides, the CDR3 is TGTGCCAGCACCCCCGGGACTAGCGCCTCCGGGGATACGCAGTATTTT.

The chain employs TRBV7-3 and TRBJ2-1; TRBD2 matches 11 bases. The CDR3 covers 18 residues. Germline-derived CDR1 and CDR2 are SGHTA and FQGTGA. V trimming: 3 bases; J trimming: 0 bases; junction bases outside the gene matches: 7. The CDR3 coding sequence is TGTGCCAGCAGCTTGCAGCCTAGCGGGGGGCTCTCCTACAATGAGCAGTTCTTC. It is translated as CASSLQPSGGLSYNEQFF.

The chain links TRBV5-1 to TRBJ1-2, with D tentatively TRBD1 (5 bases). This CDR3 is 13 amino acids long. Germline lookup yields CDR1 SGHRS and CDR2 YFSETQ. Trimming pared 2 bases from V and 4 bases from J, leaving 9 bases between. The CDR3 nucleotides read TGCGCCAGCAGCTTAAGCCAGGGCTATGGCTACACCTTC. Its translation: CASSLSQGYGYTF.

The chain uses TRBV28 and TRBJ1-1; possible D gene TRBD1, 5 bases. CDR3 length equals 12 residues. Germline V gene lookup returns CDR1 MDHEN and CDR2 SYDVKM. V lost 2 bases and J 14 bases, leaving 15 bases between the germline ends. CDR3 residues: CASSLSGRVEFF. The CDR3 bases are TGTGCCAGCAGTTTAAGTGGCAGGGTCGAGTTCTTT.

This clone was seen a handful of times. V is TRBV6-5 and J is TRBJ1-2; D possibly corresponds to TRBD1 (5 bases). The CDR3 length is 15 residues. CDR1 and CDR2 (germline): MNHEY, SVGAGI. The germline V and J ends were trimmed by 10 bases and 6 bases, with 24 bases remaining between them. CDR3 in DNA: TGTGCCACCACTGACAGACCCCCGCGGAGGGATGGCTACACCTTC. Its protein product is CATTDRPPRRDGYTF.

CDR3: CASSYSGGSYEQYF. For the CDR3, the DNA is TGTGCCAGCAGTTACAGCGGGGGTTCCTACGAGCAGTACTTC. The rearrangement uses TRBV6-5 and TRBJ2-7; 8 nucleotides align to TRBD2. The CDR3 loop spans 14 amino acids. V was clipped by 2 bases and J by 1 base; unmatched bases: 1. Germline CDR1 MNHEY, CDR2 SVGAGI.

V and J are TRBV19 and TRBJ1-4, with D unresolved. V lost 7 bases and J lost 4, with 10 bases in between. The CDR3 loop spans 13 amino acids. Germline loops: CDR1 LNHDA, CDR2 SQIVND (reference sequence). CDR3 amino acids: CASNGRDNEKLFF. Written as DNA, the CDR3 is TGTGCCAGTAACGGCCGGGATAATGAAAAACTGTTTTTT.

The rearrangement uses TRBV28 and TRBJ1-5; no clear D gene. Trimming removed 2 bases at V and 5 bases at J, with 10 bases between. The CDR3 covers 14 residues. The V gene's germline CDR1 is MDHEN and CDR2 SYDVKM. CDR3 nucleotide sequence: TGTGCCAGCAGTTTAACGAGCCCCCATCAGCCCCAGCATTTT. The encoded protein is CASSLTSPHQPQHF.

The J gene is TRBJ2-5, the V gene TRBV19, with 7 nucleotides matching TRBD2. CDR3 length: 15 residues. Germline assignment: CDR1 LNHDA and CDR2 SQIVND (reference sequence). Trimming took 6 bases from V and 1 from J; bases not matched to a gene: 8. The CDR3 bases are TGTGCCAGTAGCCGGACTAGTCGGGGCCAAGAGACCCAGTACTTC. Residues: CASSRTSRGQETQYF.

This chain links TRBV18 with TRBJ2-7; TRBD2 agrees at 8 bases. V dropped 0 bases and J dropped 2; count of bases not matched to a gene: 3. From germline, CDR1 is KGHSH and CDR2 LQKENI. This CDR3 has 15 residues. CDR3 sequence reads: CASSPPSGGPYEQYF. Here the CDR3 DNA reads TGTGCCAGCTCACCACCAAGCGGGGGTCCCTACGAGCAGTACTTC.

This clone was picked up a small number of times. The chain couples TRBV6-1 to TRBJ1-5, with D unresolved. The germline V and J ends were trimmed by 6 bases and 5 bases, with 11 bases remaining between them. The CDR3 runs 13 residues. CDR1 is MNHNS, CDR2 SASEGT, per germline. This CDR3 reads CASRPSGDQPQHF. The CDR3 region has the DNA TGTGCCAGCAGGCCCTCCGGGGATCAGCCCCAGCATTTT.

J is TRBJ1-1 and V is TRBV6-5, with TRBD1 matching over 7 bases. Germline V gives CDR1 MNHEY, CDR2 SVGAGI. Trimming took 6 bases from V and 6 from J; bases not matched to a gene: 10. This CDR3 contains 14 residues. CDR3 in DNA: TGTGCCAGCAGGGCTCCGGGACAGATATCTGAAGCTTTCTTT. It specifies CASRAPGQISEAFF.

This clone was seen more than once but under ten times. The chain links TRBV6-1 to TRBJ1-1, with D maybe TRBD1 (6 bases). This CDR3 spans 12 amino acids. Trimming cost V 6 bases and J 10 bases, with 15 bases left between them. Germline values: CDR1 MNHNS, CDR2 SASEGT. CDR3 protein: CASRDWGGGAFF. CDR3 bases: TGTGCCAGCAGGGACTGGGGGGGCGGAGCTTTCTTT.

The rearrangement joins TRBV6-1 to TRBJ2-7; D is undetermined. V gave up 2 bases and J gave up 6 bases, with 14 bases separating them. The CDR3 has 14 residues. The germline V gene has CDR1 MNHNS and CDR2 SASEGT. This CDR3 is CASSESGGPSEQYF. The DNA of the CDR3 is TGTGCCAGCAGTGAATCTGGCGGTCCCTCCGAGCAGTACTTC.

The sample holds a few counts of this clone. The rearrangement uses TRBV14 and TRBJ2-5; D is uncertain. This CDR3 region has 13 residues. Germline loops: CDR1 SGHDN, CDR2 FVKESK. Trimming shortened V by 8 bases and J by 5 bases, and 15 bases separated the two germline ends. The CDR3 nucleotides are TGTGCCAGCCTTGGAGAGGTGATGGAGACCCAGTACTTC. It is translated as CASLGEVMETQYF. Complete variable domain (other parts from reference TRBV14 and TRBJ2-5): EAGVTQFPSHSVIEKGQTVTLRCDPISGHDNLYWYRRVMGKEIKFLLHFVKESKQDESGMPNNRFLAERTGGTYSTLKVQPAELEDSGVYFCASLGEVMETQYFGPGTRLLVL.

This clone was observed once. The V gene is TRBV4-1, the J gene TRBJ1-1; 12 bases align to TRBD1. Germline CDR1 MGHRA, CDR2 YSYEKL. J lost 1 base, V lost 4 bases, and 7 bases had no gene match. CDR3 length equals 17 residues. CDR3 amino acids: CASSLGQGAGENTEAFF. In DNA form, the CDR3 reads TGCGCCAGCAGCCTGGGACAGGGGGCCGGGGAGAACACTGAAGCTTTCTTT.

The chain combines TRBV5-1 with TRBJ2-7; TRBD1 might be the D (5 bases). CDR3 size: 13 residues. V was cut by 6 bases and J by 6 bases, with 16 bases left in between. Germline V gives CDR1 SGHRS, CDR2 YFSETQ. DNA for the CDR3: TGCGCCAGCATGGGGCAGGGTCTGGGCGAGCAGTACTTC. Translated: CASMGQGLGEQYF. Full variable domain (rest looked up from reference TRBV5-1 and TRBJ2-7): KAGVTQTPRYLIKTRGQQVTLSCSPISGHRSVSWYQQTPGQGLQFLFEYFSETQRNKGNFPGRFSGRQFSNSRSEMNVSTLELGDSALYLCASMGQGLGEQYFGPGTRLTVT.

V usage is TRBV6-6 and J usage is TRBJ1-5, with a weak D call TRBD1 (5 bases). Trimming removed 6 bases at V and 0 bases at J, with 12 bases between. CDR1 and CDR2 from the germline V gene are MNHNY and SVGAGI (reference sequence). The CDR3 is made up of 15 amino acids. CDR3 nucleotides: TGTGCCAGCAGAGACCAGGGACTTAGCAATCAGCCCCAGCATTTT. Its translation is CASRDQGLSNQPQHF.

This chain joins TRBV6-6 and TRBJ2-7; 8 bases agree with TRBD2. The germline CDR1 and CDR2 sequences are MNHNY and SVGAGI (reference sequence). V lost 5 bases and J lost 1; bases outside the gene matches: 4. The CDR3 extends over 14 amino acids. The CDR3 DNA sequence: TGTGCCAGCAGTGACCGGGGGGGGTCCTACGAGCAGTACTTC. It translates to CASSDRGGSYEQYF.

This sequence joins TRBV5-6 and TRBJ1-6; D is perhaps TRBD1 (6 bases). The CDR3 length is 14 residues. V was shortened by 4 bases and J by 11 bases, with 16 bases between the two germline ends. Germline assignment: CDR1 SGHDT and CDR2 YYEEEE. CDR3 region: CASSLKPGVPPLHF. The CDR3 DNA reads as TGTGCCAGCAGCCTAAAACCAGGGGTGCCACCCCTCCACTTT. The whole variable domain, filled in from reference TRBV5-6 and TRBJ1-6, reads DAGVTQSPTHLIKTRGQQVTLRCSPKSGHDTVSWYQQALGQGPQFIFQYYEEEERQRGNFPDRFSGHQFPNYSSELNVNALLLGDSALYLCASSLKPGVPPLHFGNGTRLTVT.

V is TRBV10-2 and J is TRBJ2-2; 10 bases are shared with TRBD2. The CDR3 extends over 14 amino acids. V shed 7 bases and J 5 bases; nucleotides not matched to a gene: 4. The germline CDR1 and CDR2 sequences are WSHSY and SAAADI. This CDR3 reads CASTTSGVTGELFF. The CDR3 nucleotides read TGCGCCAGCACCACTAGCGGGGTGACCGGGGAGCTGTTTTTT.

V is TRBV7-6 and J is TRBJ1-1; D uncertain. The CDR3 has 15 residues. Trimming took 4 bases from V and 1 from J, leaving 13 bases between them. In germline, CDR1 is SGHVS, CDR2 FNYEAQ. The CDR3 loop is CASSSLDGKNTEAFF. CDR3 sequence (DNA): TGTGCCAGCAGCTCGCTAGACGGGAAGAACACTGAAGCTTTCTTT.

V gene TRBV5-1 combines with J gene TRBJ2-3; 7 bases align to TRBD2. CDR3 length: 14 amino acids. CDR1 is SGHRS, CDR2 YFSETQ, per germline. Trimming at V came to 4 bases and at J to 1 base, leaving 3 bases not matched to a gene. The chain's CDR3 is CASSRRGGTDTQYF. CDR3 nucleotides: TGCGCCAGCAGCCGCCGGGGGGGCACAGATACGCAGTATTTT.

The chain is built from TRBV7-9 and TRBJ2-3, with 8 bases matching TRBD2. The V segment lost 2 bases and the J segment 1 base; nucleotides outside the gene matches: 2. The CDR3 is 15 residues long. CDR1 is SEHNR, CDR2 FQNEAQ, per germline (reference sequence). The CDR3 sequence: CASSLPAGGTDTQYF. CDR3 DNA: TGTGCCAGCAGCTTACCAGCGGGGGGCACAGATACGCAGTATTTT.

CDR3 region: CASSPYQETQYF. CDR3 nucleotide sequence: TGTGCCAGCAGCCCCTACCAAGAGACCCAGTACTTC. The V gene is TRBV5-8, the J gene TRBJ2-5, with no clear D. The CDR3 contains 12 residues. The V gene's germline CDR1 is SGHTS and CDR2 YDEGEE. The V and J ends lost 4 bases and 0 bases respectively, with 4 bases between them.

For the CDR3, the DNA is TGTGCCAGCAGCACGCATTACCGGACAGGGGGTAGCACAGATACGCAGTATTTT. It specifies CASSTHYRTGGSTDTQYF. The chain combines TRBV7-9 with TRBJ2-3, with 10 bases aligning to TRBD1. The V gene end was trimmed by 5 bases and the J gene end by 0 bases; junction bases not matched to a gene: 11. The germline gives CDR1 SEHNR, CDR2 FQNEAQ (reference sequence). CDR3 length: 18 amino acids.

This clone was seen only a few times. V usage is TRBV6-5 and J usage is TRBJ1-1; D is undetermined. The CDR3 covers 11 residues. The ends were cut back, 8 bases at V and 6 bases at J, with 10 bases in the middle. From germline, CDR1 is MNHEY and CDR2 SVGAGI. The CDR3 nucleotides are TGTGCCAGCCTTGGGGAGGCTGAAGCTTTCTTT. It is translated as CASLGEAEAFF.

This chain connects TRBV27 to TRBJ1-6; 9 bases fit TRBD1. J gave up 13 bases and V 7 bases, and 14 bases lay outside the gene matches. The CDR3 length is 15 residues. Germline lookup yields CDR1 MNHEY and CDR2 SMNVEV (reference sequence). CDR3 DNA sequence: TGTGCCAGCACCGTATGGACAGGGGATAATGCGCCCCTCCACTTT. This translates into CASTVWTGDNAPLHF.